This T cell receptor (beta chain) appears in the sequencing data of a study of T cells and Merkel cell carcinoma outcomes. Broader study findings: Repertoire plus T-cell density reportedly predicted Merkel cell carcinoma outcomes.

A word on this clone: Its antigen remains unknown.

Data came from immunoSEQ multiplex PCR; TCRdb stores just in-frame clones and leaves some out. The sample has around 2,100 clones, over 85% seen once. Germline V gene lookup returns CDR1 LNHDA and CDR2 SQIVND (reference sequence). The CDR3 extends over 15 amino acids. Trimming removed 3 bases from V and 7 bases from J; junction bases left unmatched: 5. The sequence was obtained from a human donor with Merkel cell carcinoma. The gene calls are TRBV19 and TRBJ2-2, with 10 bases aligning to TRBD1. The sample consisted of tumor tissue from Merkel cell carcinoma. Here the CDR3 DNA reads TGTGCCAGTAGTATGGGGACAGGGGAAAGCGGGGAGCTGTTTTTT. Protein sequence: CASSMGTGESGELFF.